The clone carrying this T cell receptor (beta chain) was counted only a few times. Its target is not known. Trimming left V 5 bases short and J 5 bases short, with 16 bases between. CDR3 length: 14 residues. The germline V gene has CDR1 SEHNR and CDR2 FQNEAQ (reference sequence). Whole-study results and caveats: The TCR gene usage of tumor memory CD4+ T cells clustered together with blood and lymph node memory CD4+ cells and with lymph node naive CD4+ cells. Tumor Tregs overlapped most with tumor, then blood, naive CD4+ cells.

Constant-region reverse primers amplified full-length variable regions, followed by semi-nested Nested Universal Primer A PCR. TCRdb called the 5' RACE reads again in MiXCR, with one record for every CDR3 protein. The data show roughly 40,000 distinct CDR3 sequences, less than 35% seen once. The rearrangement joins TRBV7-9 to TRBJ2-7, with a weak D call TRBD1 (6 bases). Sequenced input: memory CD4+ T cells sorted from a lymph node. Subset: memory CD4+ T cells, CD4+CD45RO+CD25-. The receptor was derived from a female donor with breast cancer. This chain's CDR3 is CASSHGTPSNEQYF. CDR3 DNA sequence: TGTGCCAGCAGCCATGGGACACCCTCTAACGAGCAGTACTTC.